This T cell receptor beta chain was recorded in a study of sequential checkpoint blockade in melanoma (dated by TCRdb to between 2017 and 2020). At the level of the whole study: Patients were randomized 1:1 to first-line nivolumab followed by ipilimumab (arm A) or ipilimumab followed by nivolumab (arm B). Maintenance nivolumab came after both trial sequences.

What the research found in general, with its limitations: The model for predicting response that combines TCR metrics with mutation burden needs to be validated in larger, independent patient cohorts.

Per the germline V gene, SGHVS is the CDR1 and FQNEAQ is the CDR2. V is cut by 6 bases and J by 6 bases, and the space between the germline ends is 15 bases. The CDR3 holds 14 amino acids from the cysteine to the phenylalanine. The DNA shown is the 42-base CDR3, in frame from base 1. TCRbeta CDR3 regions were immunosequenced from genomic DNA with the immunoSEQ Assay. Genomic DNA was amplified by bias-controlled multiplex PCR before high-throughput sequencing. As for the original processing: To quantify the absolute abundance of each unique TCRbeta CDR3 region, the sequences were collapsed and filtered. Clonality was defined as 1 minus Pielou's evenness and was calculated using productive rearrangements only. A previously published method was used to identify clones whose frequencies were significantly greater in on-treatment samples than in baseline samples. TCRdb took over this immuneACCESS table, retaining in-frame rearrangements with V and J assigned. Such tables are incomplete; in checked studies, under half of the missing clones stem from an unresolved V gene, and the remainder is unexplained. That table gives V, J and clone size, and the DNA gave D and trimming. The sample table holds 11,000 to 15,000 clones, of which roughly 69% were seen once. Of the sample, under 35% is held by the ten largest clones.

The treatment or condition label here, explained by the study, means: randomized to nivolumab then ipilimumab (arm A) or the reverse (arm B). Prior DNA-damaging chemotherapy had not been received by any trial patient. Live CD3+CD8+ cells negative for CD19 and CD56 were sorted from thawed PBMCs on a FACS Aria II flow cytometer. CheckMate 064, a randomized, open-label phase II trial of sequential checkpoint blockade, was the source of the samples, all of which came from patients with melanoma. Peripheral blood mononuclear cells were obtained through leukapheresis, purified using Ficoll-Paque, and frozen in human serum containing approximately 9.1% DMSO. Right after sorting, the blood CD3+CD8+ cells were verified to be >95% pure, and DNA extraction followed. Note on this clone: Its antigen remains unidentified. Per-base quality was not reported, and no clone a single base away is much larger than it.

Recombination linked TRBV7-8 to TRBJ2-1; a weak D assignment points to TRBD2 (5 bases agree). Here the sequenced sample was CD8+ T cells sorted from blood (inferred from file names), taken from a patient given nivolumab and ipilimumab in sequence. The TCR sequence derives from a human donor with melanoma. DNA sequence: TGTGCCAGCAGATCTTTTTCTGGGAGCAATGAGCAGTTCTTC. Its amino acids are CASRSFSGSNEQFF.